The T cell receptor beta chain described here comes from a study of T-cell memory formation after mild COVID-19. General observations from the study: Shrinking CD4+ clones resided mostly in CM and EM, and CD8+ ones in EMRA.

TCR alpha and TCR beta cDNA libraries carrying sample barcodes and UMIs were produced by 5'RACE using constant-segment primers. Via MiXCR, TCRdb re-called the 5' RACE reads, giving one row per CDR3 protein. The table includes roughly 150,000 distinct CDR3 sequences, roughly a quarter detected once. V was clipped by 2 bases and J by 3 bases; unmatched bases: 5. This CDR3 contains 15 residues. From germline, CDR1 is SGHVS and CDR2 FNYEAQ. Comments on this clonotype: Its matching antigen is unknown.

The source is an adult woman who had mild COVID-19 (a few samples of this study predate the infection). Cell type and time point are not known. The V and J genes are TRBV7-6 and TRBJ2-7; 9 nucleotides align to TRBD2. The sample was PBMCs or a T cell subset sorted from them (not recorded which). The CDR3 here is CASSLKAGGGYEQYF. CDR3 bases: TGTGCCAGCAGCTTAAAAGCGGGGGGCGGCTACGAGCAGTACTTC.